This T cell receptor (beta chain) comes out of a study of persistence of HIV-infected CD4 T cells. The wider study: A median of roughly 8 years of suppressive ART preceded sampling.

The V gene's germline CDR1 is SQVTM and CDR2 ANQGSEA. V was shortened by 0 bases and J by 11 bases, with 10 bases between the two germline ends. The CDR3 totals 11 residues. General study points: Degenerate expanded CDR3beta sequences were enriched among CMV- and Gag-responding cells.

This clone has a handful of counts. Its antigen is undetermined. The libraries were made with immunoSEQ version 4 in survey mode. TCRdb keeps only in-frame clones here, not all; method: immunoSEQ multiplex PCR. The data show 25,000 to 35,000 clones, 70% seen once. An overlapping HIV-1 Gag peptide pool stimulated these cells at about 0.91 ug/peptide/mL. Sorting of responding CD4+ T cells relied on upregulated CD40 ligand together with CD69. CD8+ T cells were removed from PBMCs prior to stimulation. Here the sequenced sample was CD4+ T cells sorted from PBMCs after roughly 18-hour stimulation, taken from a patient who received antiretroviral therapy. The chain joins TRBV29-1 to TRBJ1-1, with D hard to call. The clonotype was recovered from an adult man with HIV who was CMV-seropositive. This CDR3 reads CSVEEGLGAFF. In DNA form, the CDR3 reads TGCAGCGTTGAAGAGGGCCTAGGCGCTTTCTTT.